A single T cell receptor beta chain is shown here with its context. This record comes from a study of cytomegalovirus exposure and HLA in healthy donors. Overall study context: Just over 80% of 350 to 400 genotyped donors fell in the Caucasian-associated ancestry cluster.

The CDR3 covers 14 residues. CDR1 SGHNT and CDR2 YYREEE come from the germline V gene (reference sequence). V lost 2 bases to trimming and J lost 4 bases, with 11 bases between them. 13 Jbeta primers and 60 Vbeta primers were used for the PCR. Some clones are missing from TCRdb's copy, which holds only in-frame ones; the method was immunoSEQ multiplex PCR. This table holds roughly 93,000 clones, about 70% found once. The V and J genes are TRBV5-4 and TRBJ2-3, with TRBD2 as a possible D gene (6 bases). The sequencing input was PBMCs. The TCR was taken from a man aged 40-50 years in good health and CMV-seronegative. CDR3 residues: CASSLSGGADTQYF. The DNA for the CDR3 is TGTGCCAGCAGCTTATCTGGAGGGGCAGATACGCAGTATTTT.